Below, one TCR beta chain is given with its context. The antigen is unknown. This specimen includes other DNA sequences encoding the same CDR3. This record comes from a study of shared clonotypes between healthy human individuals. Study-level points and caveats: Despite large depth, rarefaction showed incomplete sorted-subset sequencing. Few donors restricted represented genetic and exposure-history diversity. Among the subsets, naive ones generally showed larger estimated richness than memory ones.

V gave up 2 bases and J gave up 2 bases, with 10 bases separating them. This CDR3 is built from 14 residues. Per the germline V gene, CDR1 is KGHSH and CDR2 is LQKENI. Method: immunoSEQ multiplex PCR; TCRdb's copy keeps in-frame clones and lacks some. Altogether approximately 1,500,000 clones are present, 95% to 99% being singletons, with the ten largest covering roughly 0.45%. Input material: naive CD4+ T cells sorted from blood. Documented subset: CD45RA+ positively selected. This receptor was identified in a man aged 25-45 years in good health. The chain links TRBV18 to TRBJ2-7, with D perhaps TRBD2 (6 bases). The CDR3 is CASSPLEGTYEQYF. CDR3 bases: TGTGCCAGCTCACCATTGGAGGGGACCTACGAGCAGTACTTC.